These 16 T cell receptor beta chains were all obtained from the same sample, sequenced in a study of CD8 T cells in Susac syndrome. Reverse transcription used about 0.45 to 1 ug RNA and random hexamers. One entry per CDR3 protein, called by TCRdb with MiXCR from the immunoSEQ multiplex PCR reads. There are some 130,000 distinct CDR3 sequences in the sample; just under 95% occur only once, and roughly 0.2% lies in the top ten. The specimen sequenced was CD8+ T cells from PBMCs. Receptor source: a human donor with Susac syndrome.

The chain has TRBV20-1 and TRBJ2-7; TRBD2 aligns across 9 bases. Trimming took 1 base from V and 0 from J; bases not matched to a gene: 7. This CDR3 contains 16 residues. Germline CDR1 is DFQATT and CDR2 is SNEGSKA (reference sequence). In DNA, the CDR3 is TGCAGTGCTAGAGGTTCCTTAGCGGGAGACTCCTACGAGCAGTACTTC. Protein product: CSARGSLAGDSYEQYF.

This chain joins TRBV6-2 or TRBV6-3 and TRBJ2-1; 9 nucleotides agree with TRBD2. The ends lost 4 bases at V and 1 base at J; junction bases unmatched: 8. The CDR3 length is 17 residues. Germline values: CDR1 MNHEY, CDR2 SVGEGT. The CDR3 is CASSLTLAGDSYNEQFF. CDR3 coding DNA: TGTGCCAGCAGTTTGACTTTAGCGGGGGATTCCTACAATGAGCAGTTCTTC.

Only one count was recorded for this clonotype. The CDR3 protein is CSATGLAGYNEQFF. The CDR3 bases are TGCAGTGCAACTGGACTAGCGGGCTACAATGAGCAGTTCTTC. This chain joins TRBV20-1 and TRBJ2-1, with TRBD2 matching 11 bases. With V trimmed by 6 bases and J by 3 bases, 4 bases remained unmatched. Germline V gene sequence: CDR1 DFQATT, CDR2 SNEGSKA (reference sequence). This CDR3 is 14 amino acids long.

V gene TRBV6-1 combines with J gene TRBJ1-1; D is undetermined. Trimming cost V 8 bases and J 6 bases, with 7 bases left between them. Germline V gives CDR1 MNHNS, CDR2 SASEGT. The CDR3 spans 10 residues. The DNA of the CDR3 is TGTGCCAGCCACGTAGCTGAAGCTTTCTTT. Protein product: CASHVAEAFF.

The rearrangement joins TRBV9 to TRBJ2-1, with TRBD1 matching 8 bases. The CDR3 is 13 amino acids. Germline assignment: CDR1 SGDLS and CDR2 YYNGEE. J lost 7 bases, V lost 1 base, and 1 base had no gene match. As DNA, the CDR3 is TGTGCCAGCAGCGTACGGACAGGGAATGAGCAGTTCTTC. Its protein product is CASSVRTGNEQFF.

The genes are TRBV7-9 and TRBJ2-7, with 8 bases that match TRBD1. V lost 5 bases, J lost 2 bases, and 5 bases stayed unmatched. Per the germline V gene, CDR1 is SEHNR and CDR2 is FQNEAQ (reference sequence). This CDR3 region has 14 residues. This CDR3 is CASSQTGGTYEQYF. In DNA form, the CDR3 reads TGTGCCAGCAGCCAAACAGGGGGGACCTACGAGCAGTACTTC. Combining the CDR3 with reference TRBV7-9 and TRBJ2-7 gives the whole variable domain DTGVSQNPRHKITKRGQNVTFRCDPISEHNRLYWYRQTLGQGPEFLTYFQNEAQLEKSRLLSDRFSAERPKGSFSTLEIQRTEQGDSAMYLCASSQTGGTYEQYFGPGTRLTVT.

Here the CDR3 DNA reads TGTGCCAGCAGCCCGGGAACCGCGCCAGAGTACGAGCAGTACTTC. It yields the protein CASSPGTAPEYEQYF. This chain uses TRBV13 with TRBJ2-7, with TRBD2 as a possible D gene (5 bases). The CDR3 extends over 15 amino acids. The ends were cut back, 5 bases at V and 4 bases at J, with 18 bases in the middle. Germline V gives CDR1 PRHDT, CDR2 FYEKMQ (reference sequence).

CDR3 DNA sequence: TGTGCCAGCACCCTCGACAGGGCTGCAGATACGCAGTATTTT. Translation: CASTLDRAADTQYF. The gene calls are TRBV12-3 or TRBV12-4 and TRBJ2-3, with 7 bases identical to TRBD1. The CDR3 contains 14 residues. Trimming removed 7 bases from V and 4 bases from J; junction bases left unmatched: 8.

This clonotype was recorded only once. The chain carries TRBV4-1 and TRBJ1-1; D gene ambiguous. V gave up 0 bases and J gave up 7 bases, with 9 bases separating them. The CDR3 spans 13 residues. Germline V gives CDR1 MGHRA, CDR2 YSYEKL. The CDR3 spells CASSQEFRREAFF. The CDR3 coding sequence is TGCGCCAGCAGCCAAGAATTTCGCCGTGAAGCTTTCTTT.

The chain couples TRBV10-1 to TRBJ2-3; D is possibly TRBD2 (6 bases). Germline CDR1 WNHNN, CDR2 SYGVQD (reference sequence). Trimming pared 6 bases from V and 4 bases from J, leaving 11 bases between. The length of the CDR3 is 13 residues. DNA of the CDR3: TGCGCCAGCAGCGACGGGGGTCCAGATACGCAGTATTTT. Its protein is CASSDGGPDTQYF.

The chain combines TRBV18 with TRBJ1-2, with 7 bases aligning to TRBD1. Germline V gene data show CDR1 as KGHSH and CDR2 as LQKENI. Germline trimming cut 6 bases from V and 8 bases from J; bases unmatched to any gene: 12. There are 14 residues in the CDR3. The CDR3 nucleotides are TGTGCCAGCTCGCCGGACAGGTCCCGGGAGGGCTACACCTTC. The encoded protein is CASSPDRSREGYTF.

The chain recombines TRBV2 with TRBJ1-1; D is uncertain. CDR1 SNHLY and CDR2 FYNNEI come from the germline V gene. The CDR3 sequence is 13 residues long. V gave up 4 bases and J gave up 11 bases, with 17 bases separating them. In DNA, the CDR3 is TGTGCCAGCAGTGTCATGGAGCGGCTTGGTGCTTTCTTT. Translation: CASSVMERLGAFF. The full variable domain, its missing parts supplied by reference TRBV2 and TRBJ1-1, is EPEVTQTPSHQVTQMGQEVILRCVPISNHLYFYWYRQILGQKVEFLVSFYNNEISEKSEIFDDQFSVERPDGSNFTLKIRSTKLEDSAMYFCASSVMERLGAFFGQGTRLTVV.

This sequence joins TRBV5-6 and TRBJ2-7; 13 bases line up with TRBD2. V lost 4 bases to trimming and J lost 3 bases; unmatched junction nucleotides: 13. The CDR3 spans 18 residues. CDR1 and CDR2 from the germline V gene are SGHDT and YYEEEE. CDR3: CASSPPGLAGPGLYEQYF. In DNA form, the CDR3 reads TGTGCCAGCAGCCCACCGGGACTAGCGGGGCCCGGTCTCTACGAGCAGTACTTC.

The rearrangement joins TRBV30 to TRBJ2-1, with D possibly being TRBD2 (5 bases). Deletions cut 1 base from V and 7 bases from J, with 8 bases between. The CDR3 runs 12 residues. Germline loops: CDR1 GTSNPN, CDR2 SVGIG (reference sequence). The CDR3 DNA reads TGTGCCTGGAGTGGGACTGGGAATGAGCAGTTCTTC. Its protein is CAWSGTGNEQFF. Based on the CDR3 plus reference TRBV30 and TRBJ2-1, the full variable domain is SQTIHQWPATLVQPVGSPLSLECTVEGTSNPNLYWYRQAAGRGLQLLFYSVGIGQISSEVPQNLSASRPQDRQFILSSKKLLLSDSGFYLCAWSGTGNEQFFGPGTRLTVL.

The chain links TRBV5-1 to TRBJ2-7; TRBD1 matches 10 bases. The CDR3 totals 18 residues. Losses at the gene ends were 4 bases for V and 1 base for J; bases not matched to a gene: 14. The germline CDR1 and CDR2 sequences are SGHRS and YFSETQ. The CDR3 reads CASSAPGQGLSSSYEQYF. The CDR3 nucleotides read TGCGCCAGCAGCGCACCGGGACAGGGGTTAAGTTCGTCCTACGAGCAGTACTTC.

The gene calls are TRBV3-1 and TRBJ2-1; 8 nucleotides match TRBD2. The CDR3 contains 14 residues. V lost 5 bases, J lost 8 bases, and 8 bases stayed unmatched. Germline values: CDR1 LGHDT, CDR2 YNNKEL (reference sequence). The CDR3 sequence: CASSSGTRWDEQFF. The CDR3 DNA reads as TGTGCCAGCAGCTCCGGGACTAGATGGGATGAGCAGTTCTTC.